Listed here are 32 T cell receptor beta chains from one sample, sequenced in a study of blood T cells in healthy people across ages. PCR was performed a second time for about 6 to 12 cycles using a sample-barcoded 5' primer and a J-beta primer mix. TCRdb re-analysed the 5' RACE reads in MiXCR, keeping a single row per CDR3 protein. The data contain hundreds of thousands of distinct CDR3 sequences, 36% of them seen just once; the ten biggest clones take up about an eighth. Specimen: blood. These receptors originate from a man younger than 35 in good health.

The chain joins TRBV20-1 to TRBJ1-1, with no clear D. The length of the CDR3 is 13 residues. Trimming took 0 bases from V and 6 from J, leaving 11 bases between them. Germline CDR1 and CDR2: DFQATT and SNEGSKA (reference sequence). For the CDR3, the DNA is TGCAGTGCTAGAGATGTGGGAACTGCTGAAGCTTTCTTT. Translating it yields CSARDVGTAEAFF.

The CDR3 bases are TGCAGTGCTAGCCTACTAGCGGGGCCCTACGAGCAGTACTTC. This gives the protein CSASLLAGPYEQYF. V gene TRBV20-1 combines with J gene TRBJ2-7, with 10 bases matching TRBD2. The CDR3 has 14 residues. The junction had 4 bases not matched to a gene; V was cut back by 3 bases and J by 2 bases. CDR1 DFQATT and CDR2 SNEGSKA come from the germline V gene (reference sequence).

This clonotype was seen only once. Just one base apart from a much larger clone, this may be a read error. As DNA, the CDR3 is TGTGCCAGCAACATCAGCGGGGGGCTCTACAATGAGCAGTTCTTC. Encoded protein: CASNISGGLYNEQFF. V usage is TRBV7-3 and J usage is TRBJ2-1, with 9 nucleotides matching TRBD2. Germline V gene sequence: CDR1 SGHTA, CDR2 FQGTGA. V trimming: 7 bases; J trimming: 3 bases; junction bases outside the gene matches: 7. The CDR3 is 15 amino acids.

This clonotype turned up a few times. In DNA form, the CDR3 reads TGTGCCAGCAGTGGGACAGGGGGCTGGGATGAGCAGTTCTTC. Translating gives CASSGTGGWDEQFF. The V and J genes are TRBV25-1 and TRBJ2-1, with 11 bases aligning to TRBD1. This CDR3 has 14 amino acids. Unmatched junction bases numbered 4, after V lost 4 bases and J lost 8 bases. Per the germline V gene, CDR1 is MGHDK and CDR2 is SYGVNS. The full variable domain, completed using reference TRBV25-1 and TRBJ2-1, is EADIYQTPRYLVIGTGKKITLECSQTMGHDKMYWYQQDPGMELHLIHYSYGVNSTEKGDLSSESTVSRIRTEHFPLTLESARPSHTSQYLCASSGTGGWDEQFFGPGTRLTVL.

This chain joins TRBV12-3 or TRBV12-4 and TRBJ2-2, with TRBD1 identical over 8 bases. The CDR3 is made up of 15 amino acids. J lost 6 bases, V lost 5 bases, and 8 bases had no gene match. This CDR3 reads CASSLGQGFPGELFF. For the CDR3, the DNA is TGTGCCAGCAGTCTTGGACAGGGATTCCCCGGGGAGCTGTTTTTT.

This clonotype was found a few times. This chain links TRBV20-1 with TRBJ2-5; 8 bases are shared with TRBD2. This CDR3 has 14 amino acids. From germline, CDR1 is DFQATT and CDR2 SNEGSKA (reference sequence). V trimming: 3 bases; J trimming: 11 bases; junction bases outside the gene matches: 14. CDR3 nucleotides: TGCAGTGCTAGTCGGGGGGGAAACAACCATGAGCAGTACTTC. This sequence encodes CSASRGGNNHEQYF.

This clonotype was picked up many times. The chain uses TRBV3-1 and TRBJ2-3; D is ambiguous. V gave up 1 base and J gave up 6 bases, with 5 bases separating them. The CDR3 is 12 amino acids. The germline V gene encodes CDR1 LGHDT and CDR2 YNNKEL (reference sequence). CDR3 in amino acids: CASSQVEDTQYF. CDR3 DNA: TGTGCCAGCAGCCAAGTCGAGGATACGCAGTATTTT.

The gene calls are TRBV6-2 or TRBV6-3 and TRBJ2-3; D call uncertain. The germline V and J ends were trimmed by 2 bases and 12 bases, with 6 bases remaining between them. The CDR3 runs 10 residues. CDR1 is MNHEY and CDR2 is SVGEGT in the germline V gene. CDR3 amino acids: CASSYDAQYF. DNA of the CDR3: TGTGCCAGCAGTTACGACGCCCAGTATTTT.

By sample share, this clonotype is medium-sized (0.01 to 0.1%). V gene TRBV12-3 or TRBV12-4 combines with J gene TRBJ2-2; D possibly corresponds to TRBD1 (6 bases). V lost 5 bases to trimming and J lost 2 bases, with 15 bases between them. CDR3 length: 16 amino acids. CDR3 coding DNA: TGTGCCAGCAGTCCCGGTGGACAGTTCAACACCGGGGAGCTGTTTTTT. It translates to CASSPGGQFNTGELFF.

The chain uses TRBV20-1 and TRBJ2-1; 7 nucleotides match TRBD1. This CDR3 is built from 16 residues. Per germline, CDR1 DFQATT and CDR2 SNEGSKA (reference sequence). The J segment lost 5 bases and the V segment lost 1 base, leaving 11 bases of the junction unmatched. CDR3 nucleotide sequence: TGCAGTGCTAGAGCCCGACAGGGTGGGATAGACAATGAGCAGTTCTTC. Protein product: CSARARQGGIDNEQFF.

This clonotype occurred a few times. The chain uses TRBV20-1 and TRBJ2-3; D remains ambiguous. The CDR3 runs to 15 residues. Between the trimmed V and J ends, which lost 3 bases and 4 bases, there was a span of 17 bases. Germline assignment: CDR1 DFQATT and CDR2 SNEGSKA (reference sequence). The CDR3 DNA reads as TGCAGTGCTAGGTCCCTTGCGGCTCGTGCAGATACGCAGTATTTT. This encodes CSARSLAARADTQYF.

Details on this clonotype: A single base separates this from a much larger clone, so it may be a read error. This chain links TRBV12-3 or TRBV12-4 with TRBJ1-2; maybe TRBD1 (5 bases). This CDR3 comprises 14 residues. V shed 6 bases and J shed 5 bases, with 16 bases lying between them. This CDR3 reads CASSLDGGSYGYTF. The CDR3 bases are TGTGCCAGCAGCCTTGATGGGGGTTCGTATGGCTACACCTTC.

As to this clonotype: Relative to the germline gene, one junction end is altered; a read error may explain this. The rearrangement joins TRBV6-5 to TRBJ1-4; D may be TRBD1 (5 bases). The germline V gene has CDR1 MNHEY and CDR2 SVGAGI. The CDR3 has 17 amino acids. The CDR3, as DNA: TGTGCCAGCAGTCACTCCCCCCCGGGTTCGGGGGTTGAAAAACTGTTTTTT. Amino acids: CASSHSPPGSGVEKLFF.

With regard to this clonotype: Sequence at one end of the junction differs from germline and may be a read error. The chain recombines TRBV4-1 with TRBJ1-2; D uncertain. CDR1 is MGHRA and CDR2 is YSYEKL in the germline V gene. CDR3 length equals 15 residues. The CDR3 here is CVSSQLDRWFRGYTF. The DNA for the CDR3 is TGCGTCAGCAGCCAGTTGGACCGCTGGTTCCGTGGCTACACCTTC.

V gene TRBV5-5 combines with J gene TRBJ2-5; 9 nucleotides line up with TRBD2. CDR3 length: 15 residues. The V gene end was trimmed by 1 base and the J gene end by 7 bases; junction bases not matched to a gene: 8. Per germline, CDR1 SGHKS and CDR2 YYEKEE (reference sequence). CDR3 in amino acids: CASSLWLAGSGTQYF. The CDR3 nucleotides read TGTGCCAGCAGCTTGTGGCTAGCGGGGAGTGGGACCCAGTACTTC.

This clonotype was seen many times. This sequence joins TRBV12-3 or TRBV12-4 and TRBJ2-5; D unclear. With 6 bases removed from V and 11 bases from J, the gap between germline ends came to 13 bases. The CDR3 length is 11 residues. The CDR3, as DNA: TGTGCCAGCAGCTCCTTCGGAGAGCAGTACTTC. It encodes CASSSFGEQYF.

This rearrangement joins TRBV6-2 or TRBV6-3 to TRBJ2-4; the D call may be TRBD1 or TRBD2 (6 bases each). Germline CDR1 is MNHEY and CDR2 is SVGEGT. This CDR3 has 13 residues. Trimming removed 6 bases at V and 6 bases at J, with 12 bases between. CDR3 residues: CASRQGGRNIQYF. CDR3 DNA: TGTGCCAGCAGACAAGGGGGGAGAAACATTCAGTACTTC.

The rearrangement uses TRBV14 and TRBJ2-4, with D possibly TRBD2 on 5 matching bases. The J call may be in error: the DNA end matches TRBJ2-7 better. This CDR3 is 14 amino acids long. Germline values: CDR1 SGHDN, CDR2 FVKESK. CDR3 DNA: TGTGCCAGCAGCCGAGGGATTCCCGCCTACGAGCAGTACTTC. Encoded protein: CASSRGIPAYEQYF.

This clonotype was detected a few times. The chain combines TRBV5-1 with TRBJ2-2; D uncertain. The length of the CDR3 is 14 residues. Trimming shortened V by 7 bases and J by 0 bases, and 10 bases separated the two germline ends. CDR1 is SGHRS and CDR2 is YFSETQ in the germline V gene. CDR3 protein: CASHTGANTGELFF. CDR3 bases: TGCGCCAGCCATACGGGCGCGAACACCGGGGAGCTGTTTTTT.

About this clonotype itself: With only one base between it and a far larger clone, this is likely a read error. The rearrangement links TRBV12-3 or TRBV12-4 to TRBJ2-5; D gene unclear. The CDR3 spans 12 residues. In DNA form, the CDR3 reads TGTGCCAGCAGTTTAGGGCGAGAGACCCGGTACTTC. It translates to CASSLGRETRYF.

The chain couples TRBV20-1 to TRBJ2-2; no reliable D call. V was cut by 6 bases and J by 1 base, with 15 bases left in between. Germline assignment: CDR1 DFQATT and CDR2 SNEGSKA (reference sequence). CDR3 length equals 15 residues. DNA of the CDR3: TGCAGTGCCAGCCCCCTTGTCTGGAACACCGGGGAGCTGTTTTTT. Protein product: CSASPLVWNTGELFF.

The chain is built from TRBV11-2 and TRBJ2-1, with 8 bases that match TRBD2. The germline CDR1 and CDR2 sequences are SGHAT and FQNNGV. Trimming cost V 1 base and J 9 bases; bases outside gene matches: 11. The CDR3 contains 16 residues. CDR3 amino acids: CASSLGSVAGLSEQFF. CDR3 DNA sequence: TGTGCCAGCAGCTTAGGGTCGGTAGCGGGACTTAGTGAGCAGTTCTTC.

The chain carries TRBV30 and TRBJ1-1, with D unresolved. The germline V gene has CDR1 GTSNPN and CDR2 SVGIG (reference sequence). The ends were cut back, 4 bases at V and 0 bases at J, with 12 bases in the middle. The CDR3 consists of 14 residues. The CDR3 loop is CAWISGPLNTEAFF. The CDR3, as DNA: TGTGCCTGGATCTCAGGACCTCTGAACACTGAAGCTTTCTTT. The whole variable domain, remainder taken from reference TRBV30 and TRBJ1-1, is SQTIHQWPATLVQPVGSPLSLECTVEGTSNPNLYWYRQAAGRGLQLLFYSVGIGQISSEVPQNLSASRPQDRQFILSSKKLLLSDSGFYLCAWISGPLNTEAFFGQGTRLTVV.

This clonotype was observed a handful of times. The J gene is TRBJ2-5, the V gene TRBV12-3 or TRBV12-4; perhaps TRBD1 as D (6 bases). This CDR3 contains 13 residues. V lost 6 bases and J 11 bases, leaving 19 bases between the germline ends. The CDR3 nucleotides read TGTGCCAGCAGCAAAGACAGGTACAATGAGCAGTACTTC. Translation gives CASSKDRYNEQYF.

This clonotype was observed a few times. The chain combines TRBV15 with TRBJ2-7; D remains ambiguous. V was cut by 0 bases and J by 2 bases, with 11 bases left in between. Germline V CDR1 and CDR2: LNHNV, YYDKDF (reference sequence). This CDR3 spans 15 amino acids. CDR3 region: CATSRDRTDAYEQYF. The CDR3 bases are TGTGCCACCAGCAGAGATCGGACGGACGCCTACGAGCAGTACTTC.

The CDR3 DNA is TGCGCCAGCAGCCAAGATAAAGAGGGTTTCCCCCAAGAGACCCAGTACTTC. It translates to CASSQDKEGFPQETQYF. The J gene is TRBJ2-5, the V gene TRBV4-3; D possibly corresponds to TRBD2 (5 bases). Germline V CDR1 and CDR2: LGHNA, YSLEER. Deletions cut 0 bases from V and 1 base from J, with 15 bases between. The CDR3 contains 17 residues.

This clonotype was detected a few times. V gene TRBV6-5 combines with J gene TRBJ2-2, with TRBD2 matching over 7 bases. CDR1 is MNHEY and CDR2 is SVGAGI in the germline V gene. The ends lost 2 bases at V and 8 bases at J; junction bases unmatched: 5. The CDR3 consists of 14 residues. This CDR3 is CASSYEGRAGELFF. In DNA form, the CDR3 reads TGTGCCAGCAGTTACGAGGGGAGGGCTGGGGAGCTGTTTTTT.

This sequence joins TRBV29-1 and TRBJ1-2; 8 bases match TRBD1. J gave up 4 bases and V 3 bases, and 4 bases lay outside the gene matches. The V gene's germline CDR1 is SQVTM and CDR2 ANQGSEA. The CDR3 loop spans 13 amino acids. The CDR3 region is CSVDGTGVYGYTF. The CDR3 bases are TGCAGCGTTGATGGGACAGGAGTCTATGGCTACACCTTC.

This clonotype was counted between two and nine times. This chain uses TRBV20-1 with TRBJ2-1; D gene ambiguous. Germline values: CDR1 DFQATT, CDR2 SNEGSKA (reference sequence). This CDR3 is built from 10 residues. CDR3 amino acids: CRDQGREQFF. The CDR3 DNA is TGCAGGGATCAAGGCCGGGAGCAGTTCTTC.

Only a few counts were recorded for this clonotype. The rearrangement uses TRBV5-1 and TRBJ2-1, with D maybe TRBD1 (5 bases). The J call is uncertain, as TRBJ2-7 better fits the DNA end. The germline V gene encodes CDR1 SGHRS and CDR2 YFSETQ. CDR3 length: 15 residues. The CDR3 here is CASSPDTRSYNEQYF. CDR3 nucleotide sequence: TGCGCCAGCAGCCCGGACACCCGCTCCTACAATGAGCAGTACTTC.

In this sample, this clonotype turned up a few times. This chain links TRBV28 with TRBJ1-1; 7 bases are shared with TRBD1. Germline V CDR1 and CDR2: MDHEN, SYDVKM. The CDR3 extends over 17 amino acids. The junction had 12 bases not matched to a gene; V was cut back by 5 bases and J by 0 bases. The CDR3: CASSPGGQSTVNTEAFF. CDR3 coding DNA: TGTGCCAGCAGTCCCGGGGGACAGAGCACCGTGAACACTGAAGCTTTCTTT.

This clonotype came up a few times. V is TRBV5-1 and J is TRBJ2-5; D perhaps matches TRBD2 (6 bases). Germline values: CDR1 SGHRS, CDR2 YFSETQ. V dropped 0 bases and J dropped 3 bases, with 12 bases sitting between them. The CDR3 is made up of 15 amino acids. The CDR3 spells CASSLDVGGEETQYF. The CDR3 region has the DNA TGCGCCAGCAGCTTGGACGTCGGGGGTGAAGAGACCCAGTACTTC.